This TCR beta chain was found in a study of T cells after yellow fever vaccination. Study-wide results and limits: Detected again after the booster were most primary-vaccination clones, at 95% to 97% CD4 and approximately 85% CD8. High-abundance clonotypes from the bulk population could contaminate FACS-sorted repertoires.

The germline CDR1 and CDR2 sequences are SGHRS and YFSETQ. The V end was cut by 5 bases, the J end by 6 bases, with 6 bases between. The CDR3 totals 11 residues. Turning to this clonotype: Its antigen is unidentified.

In making TCR cDNA, 5'RACE template switching added a universal primer site and UMIs to it. TCRdb re-called the 5' RACE reads through MiXCR, storing one row per CDR3 protein. The sample records 450,000 to 550,000 distinct CDR3 sequences, 21% being singletons. This receptor was identified in a man aged 18-30 years who received the YFV17D yellow fever vaccine. This sample comprised PBMCs, obtained 21 days after the first yellow fever vaccination. The chain joins TRBV5-1 to TRBJ2-1; D gene ambiguous. CDR3 coding DNA: TGCGCCAGCAGTTCCCCCAATGAGCAGTTCTTC. Amino acid sequence: CASSSPNEQFF.